Below, one T cell receptor (beta chain) is given with its context. The record originates from a study of blood T cell repertoires in COVID-19. As for the study in general: Acute-phase and convalescent COVID-19 samples originated in the United States, Italy and Spain.

As processed by the authors: Using reference gene primer amplification, nucleated cell counts were estimated. Measured with immunoSEQ multiplex PCR; TCRdb has only the in-frame clones, and not every one. Clone size and the V and J calls come from that table; the DNA yielded D and trimming. The data show 65,000 to 90,000 clones, approximately 88% seen once. This CDR3 spans 16 amino acids. Per the germline V gene, CDR1 is MGHRA and CDR2 is YSYEKL. The ends were cut back, 0 bases at V and 8 bases at J, with 16 bases in the middle. The clonotype was recovered from an elderly man with active or convalescent COVID-19. The sequenced sample was peripheral blood. J is TRBJ1-4 and V is TRBV4-1, with a weak D call TRBD1 (5 bases). Here the CDR3 reads CASSQDRGGVGEKLFF. The DNA for the CDR3 is TGCGCCAGCAGCCAAGATCGAGGAGGGGTAGGGGAAAAACTGTTTTTT.